This is a list of T cell receptor beta chains from one sample in a study of Ad26.COV2.S vaccination and SARS-CoV-2 variants. The protocol was immunoSEQ multiplex PCR, while the TCRdb copy is restricted to in-frame clones and leaves out a portion. The sample holds over 200,000 clones, 88% seen once. The source was peripheral blood, collected in a trial of Ad26.COV2.S vaccine versus placebo. These receptors came from a person aged 18-60 years who received the Ad26.COV2.S COVID-19 vaccine or a placebo. CDR3s include the opening cysteine and the closing phenylalanine or tryptophan. D genes are given only for firm matches. The size field is filled for only some rows; it gives once, few, many or a size class.

TRBV28	TRBJ2-7	-	TRBD1	TGTGCCAGCAGTCCCTCGGGACAGGGGGACCACGAGCAGTACTTC	CASSPSGQGDHEQYF
TRBV7-2	TRBJ1-3	few	-	TGTGCCAGCAGCGGTGGGACCGGGATCCTCTCTGGAAACACCATATATTTT	CASSGGTGILSGNTIYF
TRBV24-1	TRBJ2-7	-	TRBD1	TGTGCCACCAGCGCGGGACAGGGGTCCTACGAGCAGTACTTC	CATSAGQGSYEQYF
TRBV28	TRBJ2-6	-	-	TGTGCCAGCAGCTACCATACGGGCCTAGGGGCCAACGTCCTGACTTTC	CASSYHTGLGANVLTF
TRBV30	TRBJ2-6	-	-	TGTGCCTGGAGTGTTAGGGGGGTACGGGAGGCCAACGTCCTGACTTTC	CAWSVRGVREANVLTF
TRBV24-1	TRBJ2-7	-	-	TGTGCCACCAGTGATATTTGGGGGAAGCAGTACTTC	CATSDIWGKQYF
TRBV29-1	TRBJ2-2	-	-	TGCAGCGTTGCCGGGTCCGGGGAGCTGTTTTTT	CSVAGSGELFF
TRBV5-1	TRBJ2-2	-	-	TGCGCCAGCAGCCGGGCGGGCTCCGGGGAGCTGTTTTTT	CASSRAGSGELFF
TRBV30	TRBJ2-7	-	TRBD1	TGTGCCTGGAGTGAGGACAGGGGCCACTACGAGCAGTACTTC	CAWSEDRGHYEQYF
TRBV28	TRBJ2-7	-	-	TGTGCCGTCTTAGACAGACCCTACGAGCAGTACTTC	CAVLDRPYEQYF
TRBV19	TRBJ1-5	-	TRBD1	TGTGCCAGTAGTATTCAGGGGGCCGCCGGGCCCCAGCATTTT	CASSIQGAAGPQHF
TRBV5-1	TRBJ2-7	-	-	TGCGCCAGCAGCTGGGGGACGGGGACCTACGAGCAGTACTTC	CASSWGTGTYEQYF
TRBV30	TRBJ1-1	-	-	TGTGCCTGGATACTACGCCACCCCACCGACGGTCCCCGGTATCCAGGGGAAGCTTTCTTT	CAWILRHPTDGPRYPGEAFF
TRBV7-9	TRBJ1-2	-	-	TGTGCCAGCAGCTTCGAGGGAGGAGCTAACTATGGCTACACCTTC	CASSFEGGANYGYTF
TRBV27	TRBJ2-7	-	-	TGTGCCAGCAGTCCCACAGGAGATCTCTACGAGCAGTACTTC	CASSPTGDLYEQYF
TRBV18	TRBJ1-2	-	TRBD1	TGTGCCAGCTCACCAGGGACAGGGAGTAGCTACTATGGCTACACCTTC	CASSPGTGSSYYGYTF
TRBV28	TRBJ1-1	-	-	TGTGCCAGCAGTCTGCCGCGTAGGGGCACTGAAGCTTTCTTT	CASSLPRRGTEAFF
TRBV5-1	TRBJ2-5	-	TRBD1	TGCGCCAGCAGCTTGGGGGCCGGGACAGGGGCCGAGACCCAGTACTTC	CASSLGAGTGAETQYF
TRBV10-3	TRBJ1-5	-	TRBD1	TGTGCCATCAGTGGAACCGGGACAGGGCCCTCTTTGACCCAGCATTTT	CAISGTGTGPSLTQHF
TRBV6-2/TRBV6-3	TRBJ1-2	-	-	TGTGCCAGCAGTTACGCCGAGACAGCCTATGGCTACACCTTC	CASSYAETAYGYTF
TRBV6-1	TRBJ2-7	-	-	TGTGCCAGCAGTGAAGGGCGGGCCTACGAGCAGTACTTC	CASSEGRAYEQYF
TRBV27	TRBJ2-7	-	-	TGTGCCAGCAGCCGGGGGAGTTACTTC	CASSRGSYF
TRBV3-1/TRBV3-2	TRBJ1-6	-	-	TGTGCCAGCAGCCAAGATCTAAAGAATTCACCCCTCCACTTT	CASSQDLKNSPLHF
TRBV2	TRBJ1-4	-	TRBD1	TGTGCCAGCAGCGAGGGGACAGGGCCTGGAGAAAAACTGTTTTTT	CASSEGTGPGEKLFF
TRBV7-8	TRBJ2-7	-	TRBD1	TGTGCCAGCAGCTTAGGAGGAACCGGGACAGCAGTCTACGAGCAGTACTTC	CASSLGGTGTAVYEQYF
TRBV6-2/TRBV6-3	TRBJ2-1	once	-	TGTGCCAGCAGTTACAGCGGTGAGCCGTACAATGAGCAGTTCTTC	CASSYSGEPYNEQFF
TRBV4-1	TRBJ2-5	-	TRBD2	TGCGCCAGCAGCCACACCTCGCTGGTAGCGGGAGGGAGTGGGGAGACCCAGTACTTC	CASSHTSLVAGGSGETQYF
TRBV28	TRBJ2-7	-	TRBD2	TGTGCCAGCAGTTCCCCCAAGGAAGCGGGGGGCACCTACGAGCAGTACTTC	CASSSPKEAGGTYEQYF
TRBV5-1	TRBJ1-3	-	TRBD1	TGCGCCAGCAGCTCCCTAGGGACAGGGGGCTCTGGAAACACCATATATTTT	CASSSLGTGGSGNTIYF
TRBV6-4	TRBJ2-1	-	-	TGTGCCAGCAGTGACTTTGCGGGGGCCTCTAATGAGCAGTTCTTC	CASSDFAGASNEQFF
TRBV5-3	TRBJ2-7	-	TRBD2	TGTGCCAGAAGCCCCCGACTAGCGGGGTACGAGCAGTACTTC	CARSPRLAGYEQYF
TRBV5-6	TRBJ2-5	-	-	TGTGCCAGCAGCTTGGGTTGGTGGGAGGAGCAAGAGACCCAGTACTTC	CASSLGWWEEQETQYF
TRBV9	TRBJ2-6	-	TRBD1	TGTGCCAGCAGCCCCCGGGACAGCTCTGGGGCCAACGTCCTGACTTTC	CASSPRDSSGANVLTF
TRBV19	TRBJ2-7	-	TRBD2	TGTGCCAGTAGTTCCCGGACTAGCGGGAGAGAGCAGTACTTC	CASSSRTSGREQYF
TRBV10-1	TRBJ2-3	-	TRBD1	TGCGCCAGCAGTCGCTACCGGGACAGGGGCACAGATACGCAGTATTTT	CASSRYRDRGTDTQYF
TRBV19	TRBJ2-3	-	-	TGTGCCAGTAGTATGGGAAACCGGGGTACGCAGTATTTT	CASSMGNRGTQYF
TRBV27	TRBJ1-4	-	-	TGTGCCAGCCGAAAGGGGGAAGAAAAACTGTTTTTT	CASRKGEEKLFF